Below, 25 T cell receptor beta chains from the same sample are listed, as sequenced in a study of Graves' ophthalmopathy and Graves' hyperthyroidism. TCR beta CDR3 regions were amplified from RNA transcripts. The library came from an HTBI-primed first-round RT-PCR and a second-round multiplex PCR. TCRdb reprocessed the multiplex PCR reads with MiXCR, giving one entry per CDR3 protein. Of some 250,000 distinct CDR3 sequences in the sample, around 45% were seen once. Specimen: peripheral blood. The receptors were gathered from an adult man with Graves' ophthalmopathy.

This clonotype occurred once. The chain employs TRBV19 and TRBJ1-5, with 8 nucleotides matching TRBD1. The CDR3 has 15 residues. Germline loops: CDR1 LNHDA, CDR2 SQIVND (reference sequence). V lost 1 base and J lost 3; bases outside the gene matches: 2. The CDR3 here is CASSIGQGYNQPQHF. The CDR3, as DNA: TGTGCCAGTAGTATAGGACAGGGGTACAATCAGCCCCAGCATTTT. Supplemented by reference TRBV19 and TRBJ1-5, the full variable domain reads DGGITQSPKYLFRKEGQNVTLSCEQNLNHDAMYWYRQDPGQGLRLIYYSQIVNDFQKGDIAEGYSVSREKKESFPLTVTSAQKNPTAFYLCASSIGQGYNQPQHFGDGTRLSIL.

In its sample, this clonotype was seen a few times. The chain couples TRBV7-8 to TRBJ1-1; D perhaps matches TRBD1 (6 bases). The CDR3 sequence is 15 residues long. From germline, CDR1 is SGHVS and CDR2 FQNEAQ. V lost 5 bases, J lost 4 bases, and 17 bases lay in between. CDR3 loop: CASSIMGGGGTEAFF. In DNA form, the CDR3 reads TGTGCCAGCAGCATAATGGGGGGCGGGGGCACTGAAGCTTTCTTT.

The sample holds a few counts of this clonotype. The rearrangement joins TRBV15 to TRBJ1-1, with a possible D match to TRBD1 (5 bases). The CDR3 sequence is 16 residues long. Trimming shortened V by 0 bases and J by 5 bases, and 16 bases separated the two germline ends. Germline V gives CDR1 LNHNV, CDR2 YYDKDF (reference sequence). Written as DNA, the CDR3 is TGTGCCACCAGCAGAGAGGTAGGCGCCCGGGGGACTGAAGCTTTCTTT. Translating gives CATSREVGARGTEAFF.

The chain combines TRBV24-1 with TRBJ2-2; 8 nucleotides match TRBD1. Germline trimming cut 3 bases from V and 6 bases from J; bases unmatched to any gene: 5. Germline assignment: CDR1 KGHDR and CDR2 SFDVKD. This CDR3 comprises 15 residues. Here the CDR3 reads CATSDDGQGSGELFF. The CDR3, as DNA: TGTGCCACCAGTGATGACGGACAGGGATCCGGGGAGCTGTTTTTT.

This clonotype was counted a few times. This chain connects TRBV12-3 or TRBV12-4 to TRBJ2-5; tentatively, D is TRBD1 or TRBD2 (6 bases each). V gave up 5 bases and J gave up 2 bases, with 15 bases separating them. This CDR3 is built from 15 residues. CDR3 in amino acids: CASSPGAGWQETQYF. In DNA form, the CDR3 reads TGTGCCAGCAGTCCGGGGGCGGGATGGCAAGAGACCCAGTACTTC.

V usage is TRBV5-4 and J usage is TRBJ2-5; D might be TRBD1 or TRBD2, each matching 5 bases. The last part of the DNA fits TRBJ2-7 better; the J call may be wrong. Germline lookup yields CDR1 SGHNT and CDR2 YYREEE (reference sequence). There are 14 residues in the CDR3. The DNA of the CDR3 is TGTGCCAGCAGCTCCCGGGACGGCCTCTACGAGCAGTACTTC. As protein: CASSSRDGLYEQYF.

The V gene is TRBV12-3 or TRBV12-4, the J gene TRBJ1-4; perhaps TRBD1 as D (5 bases). This CDR3 has 13 residues. V shed 1 base and J shed 11 bases, with 11 bases lying between them. The chain's CDR3 is CASSLGGVVKLFF. Written as DNA, the CDR3 is TGTGCCAGCAGTTTAGGAGGGGTCGTTAAACTGTTTTTT.

V usage is TRBV20-1 and J usage is TRBJ2-7, with 7 positions matching TRBD2. The CDR3 is made up of 15 amino acids. Trimming removed 0 bases from V and 0 bases from J; junction bases left unmatched: 5. Germline CDR1 DFQATT, CDR2 SNEGSKA (reference sequence). DNA for the CDR3: TGCAGTGCTAGAGACGTAGCGGGTGACTCCTACGAGCAGTACTTC. Its protein is CSARDVAGDSYEQYF.

This clonotype has only a few counts. The chain links TRBV7-3 to TRBJ2-7; perhaps TRBD2 as D (5 bases). Germline-derived CDR1 and CDR2 are SGHTA and FQGTGA. The V end was cut by 3 bases, the J end by 0 bases, with 12 bases between. The CDR3 contains 15 residues. The CDR3 bases are TGTGCCAGCAGCTTGGATCCAGCGGCCTCCTACGAGCAGTACTTC. Protein: CASSLDPAASYEQYF.

Regarding this clonotype: The junction does not match germline at one end; this may be a read error. The chain couples TRBV19 to TRBJ1-1; 9 bases are a match to TRBD1. Germline V gene sequence: CDR1 LNHDA, CDR2 SQIVND (reference sequence). CDR3 length: 13 residues. CDR3 DNA: TGTGCCAGTACCGGGACAGGGCTAACTGAAGTTTTCTTT. As protein: CASTGTGLTEVFF.

This chain uses TRBV20-1 with TRBJ1-2; 7 bases fit TRBD1. V gave up 3 bases and J gave up 6 bases; unmatched junction bases: 10. This CDR3 is built from 14 residues. Per germline, CDR1 DFQATT and CDR2 SNEGSKA (reference sequence). The CDR3 DNA follows: TGCAGTGCTAGGACGATACAGGGGAACGATGGCTACACCTTC. Protein: CSARTIQGNDGYTF.

For this clonotype: The junction differs from germline at one of its ends, possibly a read error. The chain is built from TRBV9 and TRBJ1-6; TRBD1 aligns across 9 bases. CDR3 size: 17 residues. The germline V gene has CDR1 SGDLS and CDR2 YYNGEE. CDR3 DNA sequence: TGCGCCAGCAGAGAGGGGACAGGGTTTGGAGTCGATTCACCCCTCCACTTT. Its translation: CASREGTGFGVDSPLHF.

The rearrangement links TRBV13 to TRBJ2-7, with 9 bases matching TRBD2. CDR3 size: 14 residues. CDR1 is PRHDT, CDR2 FYEKMQ, per germline (reference sequence). Trimming cost V 5 bases and J 4 bases; bases outside gene matches: 6. In DNA, the CDR3 is TGTGCCAGCAGCCGGGCTAGCGGGGATTACGAGCAGTACTTC. Translating gives CASSRASGDYEQYF.

Only one count was recorded for this clonotype. The chain links TRBV6-5 to TRBJ2-7; the match to TRBD1 covers 7 bases. With 6 bases clipped from V and 2 bases from J, the junction kept 10 bases outside the gene matches. Germline CDR1 is MNHEY and CDR2 is SVGAGI. This CDR3 has 15 amino acids. The DNA of the CDR3 is TGTGCCAGCAGACCGACAGGGCGCCAAACCTACGAGCAGTACTTC. It is translated as CASRPTGRQTYEQYF.

This sequence joins TRBV7-8 and TRBJ1-5; 9 positions match TRBD1. After removal of 3 bases from V and 6 bases from J, the junction contained 9 bases not matched to a gene. The CDR3 is made up of 16 amino acids. Per the germline V gene, CDR1 is SGHVS and CDR2 is FQNEAQ. In nucleotides, the CDR3 is TGTGCCAGCAGCTTGGGTTACAGGGGGCCCGGTCAGCCCCAGCATTTT. This translates into CASSLGYRGPGQPQHF.

This clonotype was seen a few times. The chain couples TRBV5-1 to TRBJ1-2, with D perhaps TRBD1 (5 bases). Per germline, CDR1 SGHRS and CDR2 YFSETQ. The CDR3 has 13 amino acids. Trimming pared 1 base from V and 6 bases from J, leaving 10 bases between. The CDR3 sequence: CASSLIEGNGYTF. The CDR3 region has the DNA TGCGCCAGCAGCTTGATTGAGGGGAATGGCTACACCTTC.

The genes are TRBV7-3 and TRBJ1-5, with no clear D. Germline V gene lookup returns CDR1 SGHTA and CDR2 FQGTGA. The V end was cut by 2 bases, the J end by 6 bases, with 17 bases between. The CDR3 is 16 amino acids. CDR3 loop: CASSLEAGSTTQPQHF. The CDR3 DNA sequence: TGTGCCAGCAGCTTAGAGGCAGGATCTACTACTCAGCCCCAGCATTTT.

In this sample, this clonotype turned up a few times. The genes are TRBV6-1 and TRBJ2-7, with D possibly TRBD1 on 6 matching bases. V was clipped by 0 bases and J by 6 bases, with 15 bases between them. CDR1 and CDR2 from the germline V gene are MNHNS and SASEGT. This CDR3 comprises 15 residues. This CDR3 reads CASSEAGTGRVEQYF. The CDR3 DNA reads TGTGCCAGCAGTGAAGCAGGAACAGGGCGTGTCGAGCAGTACTTC.

This clonotype has a count of ten or more. The chain combines TRBV20-1 with TRBJ1-2; 8 nucleotides line up with TRBD1. CDR1 and CDR2 (germline): DFQATT, SNEGSKA (reference sequence). Trimming cost V 5 bases and J 3 bases; bases outside gene matches: 5. The CDR3 length is 13 residues. The CDR3 region is CSAGQGTHYGYTF. CDR3 in DNA: TGCAGTGCTGGACAGGGAACCCACTATGGCTACACCTTC.

V gene TRBV15 combines with J gene TRBJ1-5, with D possibly matching TRBD1 (5 bases). CDR1 is LNHNV, CDR2 YYDKDF, per germline (reference sequence). V was clipped by 3 bases and J by 11 bases, with 23 bases between them. The CDR3 is 16 amino acids. The CDR3 is CATSRDSGGRGETQHF. The DNA for the CDR3 is TGTGCCACCAGCAGGGATAGCGGGGGGAGGGGAGAGACCCAGCATTTT.

The gene calls are TRBV20-1 and TRBJ2-7, with 7 bases identical to TRBD1. The V gene's germline CDR1 is DFQATT and CDR2 SNEGSKA (reference sequence). The CDR3 has 14 residues. In nucleotides, the CDR3 is TGCAGCGGAAGACCGACAGGGATCTCCTACGAGCAGTACTTC. It specifies CSGRPTGISYEQYF.

This clonotype was detected a few times. J is TRBJ2-5 and V is TRBV6-6, with a possible D match to TRBD2 (5 bases). Trimming shortened V by 0 bases and J by 7 bases, and 12 bases separated the two germline ends. Per the germline V gene, CDR1 is MNHNY and CDR2 is SVGAGI (reference sequence). The CDR3 sequence is 14 residues long. In nucleotides, the CDR3 is TGTGCCAGCAGTTACTCAGACGGAGGCGGGACCCAGTACTTC. Translated: CASSYSDGGGTQYF.

The rearrangement uses TRBV2 and TRBJ1-2; D may be TRBD1 (6 bases). CDR1 is SNHLY and CDR2 is FYNNEI in the germline V gene. V was pared by 3 bases and J by 2 bases, with 13 bases between. The CDR3 is made up of 15 amino acids. The CDR3 sequence: CASSDQGSGNYGYTF. CDR3 nucleotides: TGTGCCAGCAGTGACCAGGGGTCGGGGAACTATGGCTACACCTTC.

This clonotype appeared a few times. This chain joins TRBV14 and TRBJ1-2; D ambiguous. CDR1 and CDR2 from the germline V gene are SGHDN and FVKESK. The V end was cut by 0 bases, the J end by 7 bases, with 6 bases between. The CDR3 is made up of 12 amino acids. CDR3 sequence: CASSQDRSGYTF. As DNA, the CDR3 is TGTGCCAGCAGCCAAGACAGGAGTGGCTACACCTTC. The full variable domain, completed using reference TRBV14 and TRBJ1-2, is EAGVTQFPSHSVIEKGQTVTLRCDPISGHDNLYWYRRVMGKEIKFLLHFVKESKQDESGMPNNRFLAERTGGTYSTLKVQPAELEDSGVYFCASSQDRSGYTFGSGTRLTVV.

The chain is built from TRBV7-3 and TRBJ2-2, with no clear D. With 5 bases removed from V and 2 bases from J, the gap between germline ends came to 18 bases. CDR3 length equals 17 residues. CDR1 is SGHTA and CDR2 is FQGTGA in the germline V gene. The CDR3 DNA reads TGTGCCAGCAGCCCCCGTCGGATCGCCGTTAACACCGGGGAGCTGTTTTTT. Residues: CASSPRRIAVNTGELFF.